This TCR beta chain emerged from a study of neoadjuvant nivolumab and ipilimumab in lung cancer. Germline CDR1 and CDR2: LNHDA and SQIVND (reference sequence). CDR3 size: 13 residues. V lost 5 bases to trimming and J lost 1 base, with 8 bases between them. Method: immunoSEQ multiplex PCR; TCRdb's copy keeps in-frame clones and lacks some. The sample comprises over 6,000 clones, roughly 83% of which are singletons, and 4.9% rests with the top ten. The sample here was tumor tissue, taken after neoadjuvant nivolumab, alone or with ipilimumab, at or shortly before surgery. The sequence was collected from an adult with non-small cell lung cancer. The gene calls are TRBV19 and TRBJ1-1, with no clear D. CDR3 bases: TGTGCCAGTAGTGCCCGAGGGAACACTGAAGCTTTCTTT. Residues: CASSARGNTEAFF. Full variable domain (missing parts from reference TRBV19 and TRBJ1-1): DGGITQSPKYLFRKEGQNVTLSCEQNLNHDAMYWYRQDPGQGLRLIYYSQIVNDFQKGDIAEGYSVSREKKESFPLTVTSAQKNPTAFYLCASSARGNTEAFFGQGTRLTVV.